These T cell receptor beta chains were read from a single sample in a study of T cell responses to AZD1222 COVID-19 vaccine. This table comes from immunoSEQ multiplex PCR, and its TCRdb copy is limited to in-frame clones, with some not included. The table lists about 170,000 clones, roughly 92% of them singletons, with 1.6% in the top ten. The sequences come from peripheral blood, collected on day 0 of AZD1222 vaccination. Source of these receptors: an adult in good health. The CDR3 runs from the conserved cysteine through the conserved F or W. A D gene is named only where the DNA matches it firmly. The listing skips clone size in some rows; elsewhere it reads once, few, many or a size class.

DNA	CDR3	D	J	V	size
TGCGCCAGCAGCCCCCTAGCGGGAGGACCGTACAATGAGCAGTTCTTC	CASSPLAGGPYNEQFF	TRBD2	TRBJ2-1	TRBV5-1	-
TGTGCCAGTAGTATATTAGCGGGCTCCGGGTTCGAGCAGTACTTC	CASSILAGSGFEQYF	TRBD2	TRBJ2-7	TRBV19	-
TGTGCCAGCAGCTTAGGTCTCCGCGCCCCCCCCTACGAGCAGTACTTC	CASSLGLRAPPYEQYF	-	TRBJ2-7	TRBV7-2	-
TGTGCCAGCAGCACGGACAGGACAGTTCGGTCCGGGGAGCTGTTTTTT	CASSTDRTVRSGELFF	TRBD1	TRBJ2-2	TRBV2	once
TGTGCCAGCAGTTTGGTAGGGGGGAGAGGTCAGCCCCAGCATTTT	CASSLVGGRGQPQHF	-	TRBJ1-5	TRBV28	-
TGTGCCTTGGAACAGGTGGGGCCCTACGAGCAGTACTTC	CALEQVGPYEQYF	-	TRBJ2-7	TRBV30	-
TGCGCCAGCAGCTTGGGTCGGACTTCGGAGTATGAGACCCAGTACTTC	CASSLGRTSEYETQYF	-	TRBJ2-5	TRBV5-1	-
TGTGCCAGTCAGGGGTCTAGGAATTCACCCCTCCACTTT	CASQGSRNSPLHF	-	TRBJ1-6	TRBV3-1/TRBV3-2	-
TGTGCCAGCAGCCTAAGGGGAGGCAGGGCCCAATTTAATGAAAAACTGTTTTTT	CASSLRGGRAQFNEKLFF	-	TRBJ1-4	TRBV7-3	-
TGCGCCAGCAGTGACGAGGGCGGGAGGGCCCACAATGAGCAGTTCTTC	CASSDEGGRAHNEQFF	TRBD2	TRBJ2-1	TRBV10-2	-
TGTGCCAGTAGTATAGTTTTTCAGGGAATGAACACTGAAGCTTTCTTT	CASSIVFQGMNTEAFF	-	TRBJ1-1	TRBV19	-
TGTGCCAGCTCAGAACGCGGGACTAGCGGGGCCTACGAGCAGTACTTC	CASSERGTSGAYEQYF	TRBD2	TRBJ2-7	TRBV18	-
TGTGCCAGCAATCCCCAGGGTCTAGCGGGAGGTGGAGGGACCCAGTACTTC	CASNPQGLAGGGGTQYF	TRBD2	TRBJ2-5	TRBV2	-
TGTGCCAGCAGCCCGGTCTGCCTGGTGGGCTATAATTCACCCCTCCACTTT	CASSPVCLVGYNSPLHF	-	TRBJ1-6	TRBV12-1	-
TGTGCCAGCAGTTTAGCGGGGTTCAGCTCACCCCTCCACTTT	CASSLAGFSSPLHF	-	TRBJ1-6	TRBV27	few
TGTGCCAGTACCACAGGGGGCGTTGGAAAACTGTTTTTT	CASTTGGVGKLFF	TRBD1	TRBJ1-4	TRBV27	few
TGTGCCAGCAGCTTATATGTAGGGGGCTACACCTTC	CASSLYVGGYTF	-	TRBJ1-2	TRBV7-8	-
TGTGCCAGCAGCTTAGCGGGACGGGACACTGAAGCTTTCTTT	CASSLAGRDTEAFF	-	TRBJ1-1	TRBV7-2	-
TGTGCCAGCAGTGAGACTGGCTCCGGAAACATTCAGTACTTC	CASSETGSGNIQYF	-	TRBJ2-4	TRBV6-1	-
TGTGCCTGGAGTGTACATTCAGGGGACGGCGAGCAGTACTTC	CAWSVHSGDGEQYF	-	TRBJ2-7	TRBV30	-
TGTGCCAGCAGGGGACCCGCAAACACTGAAGCTTTCTTT	CASRGPANTEAFF	-	TRBJ1-1	TRBV28	-
TGTGCCAGCAGCGAACATGGACAGGGGGCTGGAAACACCATATATTTT	CASSEHGQGAGNTIYF	TRBD1	TRBJ1-3	TRBV3-1/TRBV3-2	-
TGTGCCAGCAGTTATGACAGGGAAAACGGCTACACCTTC	CASSYDRENGYTF	TRBD1	TRBJ1-2	TRBV6-5	-
TGTGCCATCAGTGCCGGGACAGCCTCTGGAAACACCATATATTTT	CAISAGTASGNTIYF	TRBD1	TRBJ1-3	TRBV10-3	-
TGTGCCAGCAGCTCCTACTATAACACTGAAGCTTTCTTT	CASSSYYNTEAFF	-	TRBJ1-1	TRBV7-2	-
TGCGCCAGCAGCTTGGCCTCGGTAGGGGGGGCGGCTGAGCAGTTCTTC	CASSLASVGGAAEQFF	-	TRBJ2-1	TRBV5-1	-
TGTGCCAGCAGCTTGGGGGGGCCAGGGGGCTACACCTTC	CASSLGGPGGYTF	-	TRBJ1-2	TRBV13	-
TGCGCCAGCAGCCAAGATAGAGGGGGGAGAGGTTACGAGCAGTACTTC	CASSQDRGGRGYEQYF	-	TRBJ2-7	TRBV4-1	-
TGTGCCAGCAGCCCCGTCTGGGCTAACTATGGCTACACCTTC	CASSPVWANYGYTF	-	TRBJ1-2	TRBV9	-
TGTGCCTGGAGTGTAATGCCCTCCTACGAGCAGTACTTC	CAWSVMPSYEQYF	-	TRBJ2-7	TRBV30	-
TGTGCCAGCAGCGTAGCCCGGGACACAAGCTACAATGAGCAGTTCTTC	CASSVARDTSYNEQFF	-	TRBJ2-1	TRBV9	-
TGTGCCAGTAGTCCGGGACCCGCGAGGGGATACGAGCAGTACTTC	CASSPGPARGYEQYF	-	TRBJ2-7	TRBV19	-
TGTGCCAGCAGCTTGCTCACCGGGAACTCCTACGAGCAGTACTTC	CASSLLTGNSYEQYF	-	TRBJ2-7	TRBV7-6	-
TGTGCCACCAGTGATTCCGGGAGGCCCTACAATGAGCAGTTCTTC	CATSDSGRPYNEQFF	TRBD2	TRBJ2-1	TRBV24-1	-
TGTGCCAGCAGCAAACGGCAGGGGCAATATGGCTACACCTTC	CASSKRQGQYGYTF	-	TRBJ1-2	TRBV3-1/TRBV3-2	many
TGTGCCAGCTCACCCATTACCGGTAGCGGGGTCCTCTCTGGGGCCAACGTCCTGACTTTC	CASSPITGSGVLSGANVLTF	TRBD2	TRBJ2-6	TRBV18	-
TGTGCCAGCAGTTTATCATACGGGCTCGATCAGCCCCAGCATTTT	CASSLSYGLDQPQHF	-	TRBJ1-5	TRBV27	-
TGTGCCAGCAGCCCCCCGCCGGACAGGAACGGTCAGCCCCAGCATTTT	CASSPPPDRNGQPQHF	-	TRBJ1-5	TRBV21-1	-
TGTGCCAGCAGCTTAAGACTACCAGTATCCTACAATGAGCAGTTCTTC	CASSLRLPVSYNEQFF	-	TRBJ2-1	TRBV7-6	once
TGTGCCAGCAGCAGGGGCCTTTACTACGAGCAGTACTTC	CASSRGLYYEQYF	-	TRBJ2-7	TRBV14	-
TGCGCCAGCAGCTTGGTGGAGTTGAGGGAGACCCAGTACTTC	CASSLVELRETQYF	-	TRBJ2-5	TRBV5-1	-
TGTGCCAGCAGCCTAGATGCAGGAACTAATGAAAAACTGTTTTTT	CASSLDAGTNEKLFF	-	TRBJ1-4	TRBV9	-
TGTGCCAGCAGCCAAGACGGGACCCGACTGTTGGAGACCCAGTACTTC	CASSQDGTRLLETQYF	-	TRBJ2-5	TRBV14	-
TGTGCCAGCAGAGCACGCAGGGGGGGGCGGGAGACCCAGTACTTC	CASRARRGGRETQYF	-	TRBJ2-5	TRBV2	-
TGTGCCAGTAGTATAGGGACTAGAGGCGAGACCCAGTACTTC	CASSIGTRGETQYF	TRBD2	TRBJ2-5	TRBV19	-
TGCGCCAGCGCCGAGACTAGGGATACGCAGTATTTT	CASAETRDTQYF	-	TRBJ2-3	TRBV10-2	-
TGTGCCAGCAGCACGCCCCACGGTCTTGGAAACACCATATATTTT	CASSTPHGLGNTIYF	-	TRBJ1-3	TRBV7-6	-
TGCGCCAGCAGCTCCGGACCGACCGGGGATGGCTACACCTTC	CASSSGPTGDGYTF	-	TRBJ1-2	TRBV5-1	-
TGCGCCAGCAGCCAAGTTCGGAAAAGCCCTGGGGGTGAAAAACTGTTTTTT	CASSQVRKSPGGEKLFF	-	TRBJ1-4	TRBV4-3	-
TGTGCCAGCAGTGAAAGGGCCACTTACAATGAACAGTTCTTC	CASSERATYNEQFF	-	TRBJ2-1	TRBV28	-
TGTGCCAGCAGCTTAGGGGGTTTCCCCTACGAGCAGTACTTC	CASSLGGFPYEQYF	-	TRBJ2-7	TRBV11-2	-
TGTGCCAGCTCACAGGGGGCAGTCGACGAGCAGTACTTC	CASSQGAVDEQYF	TRBD1	TRBJ2-7	TRBV18	-
TGTGCCACCAGGGGACGGGAAGGATTCAATAGCAATCAGCCCCAGCATTTT	CATRGREGFNSNQPQHF	-	TRBJ1-5	TRBV19	-
TGTGCCAGCAGTTCGACGGGGATCAGCGCCAACGTCCTGACTTTC	CASSSTGISANVLTF	-	TRBJ2-6	TRBV6-5	-
TGCGCCAGCAGTTTGGTACCAGGCACAGATACGCAGTATTTT	CASSLVPGTDTQYF	-	TRBJ2-3	TRBV5-1	-
TGTGCCAGCAGCTTAGGGTCTAGCGGGCTCCCGAGCTCCTACAATGAGCAGTTCTTC	CASSLGSSGLPSSYNEQFF	TRBD2	TRBJ2-1	TRBV7-2	-
TGTGCCAGCAGCCTACAGGGTTCCTATGGCTACACCTTC	CASSLQGSYGYTF	-	TRBJ1-2	TRBV3-1/TRBV3-2	-
TGTGCCAGCGGAACTTTAGACAGGGACTTCTACAATGAGCAGTTCTTC	CASGTLDRDFYNEQFF	-	TRBJ2-1	TRBV7-9	-
TGTGCCACCAGCAGAGCGAGACAGGGCGGGGGGGAAAAACTGTTTTTT	CATSRARQGGGEKLFF	TRBD1	TRBJ1-4	TRBV15	-